This T cell receptor beta chain was sequenced for a study of CD4+ T cells in melanoma. The method was immunoSEQ multiplex PCR; TCRdb's version includes in-frame clones alone and lacks a portion of them. The sample has more than 110,000 clones, 85% to 95% seen once. CDR1 and CDR2 (germline): SGHNT, YYREEE (reference sequence). The CDR3 length is 13 residues. V was trimmed by 2 bases and J by 8 bases, leaving 13 bases between them. The source of this sequence is a human donor with melanoma. V usage is TRBV5-4 and J usage is TRBJ1-2; unclear D gene. The CDR3 DNA reads as TGTGCCAGCAGCTTTCCGTCTCTCCTGGGCTACACCTTC. It specifies CASSFPSLLGYTF. Full variable domain (missing parts from reference TRBV5-4 and TRBJ1-2): ETGVTQSPTHLIKTRGQQVTLRCSSQSGHNTVSWYQQALGQGPQFIFQYYREEENGRGNFPPRFSGLQFPNYSSELNVNALELDDSALYLCASSFPSLLGYTFGSGTRLTVV.